This is a list of T cell receptor beta chains from one sample in a study of blood T cell repertoires in COVID-19. Measured with immunoSEQ multiplex PCR; TCRdb has only the in-frame clones, and not every one. Of over 150,000 clones in the sample, around 80% are singletons; the top ten hold 6% to 8%. Sequenced sample: peripheral blood. The receptors here all came from a human donor with acute or convalescent COVID-19. The donor label of this sample is uncertain. Both conserved end residues are part of each CDR3. The order of the fields is D gene, clone size, J gene, V gene, CDR3 protein, CDR3 DNA. D genes are given only for firm matches. A clone size is listed for some rows: how often the clone was seen (once, few, many), or a class if it is expanded.

D gene: -; clone size: once; J gene: TRBJ1-5; V gene: TRBV5-4; CDR3 protein: CASSLGGTDQPQHF; CDR3 DNA: TGTGCCAGCAGCTTGGGTGGAACAGATCAGCCCCAGCATTTT
D gene: TRBD2; clone size: -; J gene: TRBJ2-7; V gene: TRBV11-2; CDR3 protein: CASSLSSGSYEQYF; CDR3 DNA: TGTGCCAGCAGCTTATCTAGCGGTTCCTACGAGCAGTACTTC
D gene: TRBD1; clone size: -; J gene: TRBJ2-2; V gene: TRBV6-5; CDR3 protein: CASREDRGNTGELFF; CDR3 DNA: TGTGCCAGCAGGGAGGACAGGGGGAACACCGGGGAGCTGTTTTTT
D gene: -; clone size: once; J gene: TRBJ2-7; V gene: TRBV24-1; CDR3 protein: CATSDPFSGSYEQYF; CDR3 DNA: TGTGCCACCAGTGATCCGTTCTCCGGGTCCTACGAGCAGTACTTC
D gene: -; clone size: -; J gene: TRBJ1-2; V gene: TRBV5-1; CDR3 protein: CASSLDSGNYGYTF; CDR3 DNA: TGCGCCAGCAGCTTGGATAGCGGGAATTATGGCTACACCTTC
D gene: TRBD1; clone size: -; J gene: TRBJ1-4; V gene: TRBV4-1; CDR3 protein: CASSQDGPQGFSTNEKLFF; CDR3 DNA: TGCGCCAGCAGCCAAGATGGTCCACAGGGGTTTTCGACTAATGAAAAACTGTTTTTT
D gene: TRBD2; clone size: -; J gene: TRBJ2-1; V gene: TRBV5-6; CDR3 protein: CASSFRLAGVNEQFF; CDR3 DNA: TGTGCCAGCAGCTTCCGACTAGCGGGAGTCAATGAGCAGTTCTTC
D gene: -; clone size: -; J gene: TRBJ1-1; V gene: TRBV29-1; CDR3 protein: CSVQEGGRNTEAFF; CDR3 DNA: TGCAGCGTTCAGGAGGGAGGGCGGAACACTGAAGCTTTCTTT
D gene: TRBD1; clone size: -; J gene: TRBJ1-5; V gene: TRBV2; CDR3 protein: CASSGTGGGHQPQHF; CDR3 DNA: TGTGCCAGCAGTGGGACAGGGGGTGGGCATCAGCCCCAGCATTTT
D gene: -; clone size: -; J gene: TRBJ1-5; V gene: TRBV3-1/TRBV3-2; CDR3 protein: CASSQGLEQPQHF; CDR3 DNA: TGTGCCAGCAGCCAAGGCCTGGAGCAGCCCCAGCATTTT
D gene: TRBD1; clone size: -; J gene: TRBJ1-1; V gene: TRBV7-2; CDR3 protein: CASSLMRTGSTEAFF; CDR3 DNA: TGTGCCAGCAGCTTAATGAGGACAGGGAGTACTGAAGCTTTCTTT
D gene: TRBD1; clone size: -; J gene: TRBJ1-1; V gene: TRBV27; CDR3 protein: CASSPGGVTEAFF; CDR3 DNA: TGTGCCAGCAGTCCAGGGGGCGTAACTGAAGCTTTCTTT
D gene: TRBD1; clone size: -; J gene: TRBJ2-7; V gene: TRBV12-5; CDR3 protein: CASGLVPGQGANEQYF; CDR3 DNA: TGTGCTAGTGGTTTGGTACCTGGACAGGGGGCGAACGAGCAGTACTTC
D gene: -; clone size: few; J gene: TRBJ1-3; V gene: TRBV3-1/TRBV3-2; CDR3 protein: CASSQARQSSGNTIYF; CDR3 DNA: TGTGCCAGCAGCCAAGCTCGACAGTCCTCTGGAAACACCATATATTTT